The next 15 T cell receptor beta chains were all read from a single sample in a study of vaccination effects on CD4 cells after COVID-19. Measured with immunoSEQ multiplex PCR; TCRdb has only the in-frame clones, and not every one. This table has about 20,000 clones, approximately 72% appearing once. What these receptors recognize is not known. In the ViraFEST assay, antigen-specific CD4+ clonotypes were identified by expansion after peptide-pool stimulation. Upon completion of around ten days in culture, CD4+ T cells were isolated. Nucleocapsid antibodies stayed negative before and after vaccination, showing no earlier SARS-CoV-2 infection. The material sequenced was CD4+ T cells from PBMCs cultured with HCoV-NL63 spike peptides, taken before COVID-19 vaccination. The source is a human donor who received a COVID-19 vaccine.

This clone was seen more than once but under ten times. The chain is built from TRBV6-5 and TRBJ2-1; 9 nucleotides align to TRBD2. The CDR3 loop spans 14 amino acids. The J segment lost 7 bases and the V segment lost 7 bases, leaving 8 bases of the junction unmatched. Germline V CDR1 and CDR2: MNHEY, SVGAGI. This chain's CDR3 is CASTLAGETNEQFF. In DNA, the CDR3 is TGTGCCAGCACGTTAGCGGGGGAGACGAATGAGCAGTTCTTC.

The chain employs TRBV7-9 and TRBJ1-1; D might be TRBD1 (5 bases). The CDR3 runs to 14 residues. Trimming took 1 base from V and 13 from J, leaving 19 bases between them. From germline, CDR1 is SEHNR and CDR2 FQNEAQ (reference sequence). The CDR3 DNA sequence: TGTGCCAGCAGCTTAGGAGAGCACCACTTGGGGGGTTTCTTT. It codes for CASSLGEHHLGGFF.

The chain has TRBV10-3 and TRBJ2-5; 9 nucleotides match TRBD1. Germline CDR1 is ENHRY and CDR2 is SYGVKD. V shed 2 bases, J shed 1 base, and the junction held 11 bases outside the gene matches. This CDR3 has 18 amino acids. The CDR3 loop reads CAISEIQGASGLQETQYF. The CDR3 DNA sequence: TGTGCCATCAGTGAGATACAGGGGGCCAGCGGGCTCCAAGAGACCCAGTACTTC.

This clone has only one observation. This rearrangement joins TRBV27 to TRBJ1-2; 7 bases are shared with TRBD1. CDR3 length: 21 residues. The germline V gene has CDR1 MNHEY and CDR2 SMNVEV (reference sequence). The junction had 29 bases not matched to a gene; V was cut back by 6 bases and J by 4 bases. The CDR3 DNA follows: TGTGCCAGCAGCAGTTTAAATCCCCTACGGACAGGACGCGTCGTAACCTATGGCTACACCTTC. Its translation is CASSSLNPLRTGRVVTYGYTF.

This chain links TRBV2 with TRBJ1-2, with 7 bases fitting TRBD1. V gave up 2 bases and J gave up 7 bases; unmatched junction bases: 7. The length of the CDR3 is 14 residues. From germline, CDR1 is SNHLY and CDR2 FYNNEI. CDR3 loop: CASSELQGIGGYTF. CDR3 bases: TGTGCCAGCAGTGAACTACAGGGGATCGGTGGCTACACCTTC. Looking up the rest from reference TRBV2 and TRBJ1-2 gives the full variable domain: EPEVTQTPSHQVTQMGQEVILRCVPISNHLYFYWYRQILGQKVEFLVSFYNNEISEKSEIFDDQFSVERPDGSNFTLKIRSTKLEDSAMYFCASSELQGIGGYTFGSGTRLTVV.

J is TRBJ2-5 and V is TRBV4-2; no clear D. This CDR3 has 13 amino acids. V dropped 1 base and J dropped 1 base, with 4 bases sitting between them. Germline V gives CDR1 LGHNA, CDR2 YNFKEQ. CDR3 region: CASSQVPQETQYF. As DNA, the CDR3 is TGTGCCAGCAGCCAAGTCCCCCAAGAGACCCAGTACTTC.

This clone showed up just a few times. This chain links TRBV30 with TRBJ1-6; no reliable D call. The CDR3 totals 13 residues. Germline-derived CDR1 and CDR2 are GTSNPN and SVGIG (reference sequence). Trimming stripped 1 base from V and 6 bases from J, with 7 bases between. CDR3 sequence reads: CAWSGKVNSPLHF. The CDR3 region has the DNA TGTGCCTGGAGTGGGAAAGTTAATTCACCCCTCCACTTT.

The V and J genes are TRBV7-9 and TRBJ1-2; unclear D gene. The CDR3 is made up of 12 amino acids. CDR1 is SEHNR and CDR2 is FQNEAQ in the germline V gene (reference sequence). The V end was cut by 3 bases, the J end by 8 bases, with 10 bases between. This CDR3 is CASSFEQSGYTF. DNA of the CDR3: TGTGCCAGCAGCTTTGAACAATCGGGCTACACCTTC.

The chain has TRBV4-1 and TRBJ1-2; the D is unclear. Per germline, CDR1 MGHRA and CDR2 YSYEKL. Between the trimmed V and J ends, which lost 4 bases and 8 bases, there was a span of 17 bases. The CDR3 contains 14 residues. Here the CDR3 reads CASSLNSGVGGYTF. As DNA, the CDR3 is TGCGCCAGCAGCCTGAATAGCGGAGTAGGAGGCTACACCTTC.

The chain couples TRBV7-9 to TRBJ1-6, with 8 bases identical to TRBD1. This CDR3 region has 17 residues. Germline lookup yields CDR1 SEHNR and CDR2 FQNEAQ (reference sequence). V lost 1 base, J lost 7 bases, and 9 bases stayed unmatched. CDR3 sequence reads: CASSLGHFRTGNSPLHF. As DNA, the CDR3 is TGTGCCAGCAGCTTAGGCCACTTTCGGACAGGGAATTCACCCCTCCACTTT.

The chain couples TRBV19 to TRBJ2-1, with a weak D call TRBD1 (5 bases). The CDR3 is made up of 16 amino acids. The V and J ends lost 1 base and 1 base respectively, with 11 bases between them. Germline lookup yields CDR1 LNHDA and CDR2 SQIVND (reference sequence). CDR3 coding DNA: TGTGCCAGTAGTATAGCAGGGTTTCGATCCTACAATGAGCAGTTCTTC. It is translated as CASSIAGFRSYNEQFF. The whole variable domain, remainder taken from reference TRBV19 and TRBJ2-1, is DGGITQSPKYLFRKEGQNVTLSCEQNLNHDAMYWYRQDPGQGLRLIYYSQIVNDFQKGDIAEGYSVSREKKESFPLTVTSAQKNPTAFYLCASSIAGFRSYNEQFFGPGTRLTVL.

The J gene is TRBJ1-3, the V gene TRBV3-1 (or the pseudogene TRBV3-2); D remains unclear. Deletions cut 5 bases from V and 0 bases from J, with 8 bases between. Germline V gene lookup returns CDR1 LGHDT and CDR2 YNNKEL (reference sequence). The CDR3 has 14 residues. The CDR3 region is CASSYDTSGNTIYF. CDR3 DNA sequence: TGTGCCAGCAGCTACGATACCTCTGGAAACACCATATATTTT.

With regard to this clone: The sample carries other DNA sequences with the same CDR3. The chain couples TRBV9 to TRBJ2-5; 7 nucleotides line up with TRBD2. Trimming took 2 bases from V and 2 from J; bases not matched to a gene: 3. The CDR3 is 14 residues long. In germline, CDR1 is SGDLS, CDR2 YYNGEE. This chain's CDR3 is CASSVGTIQETQYF. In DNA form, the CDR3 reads TGTGCCAGCAGCGTGGGGACTATTCAAGAGACCCAGTACTTC.

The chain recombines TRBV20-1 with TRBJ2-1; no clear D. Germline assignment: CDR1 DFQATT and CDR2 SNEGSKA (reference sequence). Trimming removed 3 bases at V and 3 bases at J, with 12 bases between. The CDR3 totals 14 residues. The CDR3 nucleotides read TGCAGTGCTAGTGGTGGCAGGTACTACAATGAGCAGTTCTTC. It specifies CSASGGRYYNEQFF.

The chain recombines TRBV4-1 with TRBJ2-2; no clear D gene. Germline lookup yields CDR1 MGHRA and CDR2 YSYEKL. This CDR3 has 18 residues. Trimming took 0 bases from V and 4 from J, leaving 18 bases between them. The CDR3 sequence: CASSQDHTSLVSTGELFF. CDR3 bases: TGCGCCAGCAGCCAAGACCATACTTCGCTGGTCTCCACCGGGGAGCTGTTTTTT.